This T cell receptor (beta chain) was identified in a study of cytomegalovirus exposure and HLA in healthy donors. The germline V gene encodes CDR1 SGHTA and CDR2 FQGNSA. The length of the CDR3 is 13 residues. V dropped 7 bases and J dropped 10 bases, with 19 bases sitting between them. A multiplex PCR was run with 60 Vbeta primers and 13 Jbeta primers. The repertoire was sequenced with immunoSEQ multiplex PCR; TCRdb's copy has only in-frame clones and lacks some. Seen here are roughly 150,000 clones, about 80% observed once, and the top ten hold 0.55% to 0.8%. Sequencing input: PBMCs. The genes are TRBV7-2 and TRBJ1-1, with a possible D match to TRBD1 (6 bases). This clonotype was obtained from a male donor in good health and CMV-seronegative. The CDR3 DNA is TGTGCCAGCAACCTCTGGGGGGGCGACGGAGCTTTCTTT. It is translated as CASNLWGGDGAFF.